The clone carrying this T cell receptor (beta chain) was counted a few times. Antigen unknown. From the 5' RACE reads, TCRdb called clonotypes with MiXCR, one entry per CDR3 protein. In the table there are over 150,000 distinct CDR3 sequences, roughly 6.4% of which are singletons. The germline CDR1 and CDR2 sequences are SGHRS and YFSETQ. V lost 4 bases and J lost 10, with 16 bases in between. The CDR3 extends over 13 amino acids. These data belong to a study of T cells after yellow fever vaccination. Study-level findings and limits: Only a minor proportion of clonotypes was detected across both CD4 and CD8 compartments.

The sequence was obtained from a man aged 18 to 29 who received the YFV17D yellow fever vaccine. Here the sequenced sample was CD4+ T cells sorted from PBMCs, taken on the day of the first yellow fever vaccination. J is TRBJ2-3 and V is TRBV5-1; a possible D gene is TRBD1 (6 bases). CDR3 sequence (DNA): TGCGCCAGCAGCGGGCCCCGCCAGGGGCCGCAGTATTTT. It codes for CASSGPRQGPQYF.